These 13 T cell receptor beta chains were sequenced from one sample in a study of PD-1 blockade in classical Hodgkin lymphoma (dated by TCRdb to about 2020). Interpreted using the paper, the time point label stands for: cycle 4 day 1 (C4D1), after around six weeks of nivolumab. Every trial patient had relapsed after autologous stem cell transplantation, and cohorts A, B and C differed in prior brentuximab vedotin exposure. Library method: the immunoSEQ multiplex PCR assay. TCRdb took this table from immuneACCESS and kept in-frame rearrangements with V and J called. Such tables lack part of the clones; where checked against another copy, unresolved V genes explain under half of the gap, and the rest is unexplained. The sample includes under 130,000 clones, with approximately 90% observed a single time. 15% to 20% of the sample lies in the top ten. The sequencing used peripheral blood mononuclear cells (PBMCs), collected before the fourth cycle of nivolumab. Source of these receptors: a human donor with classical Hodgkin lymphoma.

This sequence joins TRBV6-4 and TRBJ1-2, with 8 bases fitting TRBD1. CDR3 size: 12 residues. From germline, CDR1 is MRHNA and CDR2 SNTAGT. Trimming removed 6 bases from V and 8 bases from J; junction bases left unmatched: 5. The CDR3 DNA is TGTGCCAGCAGCGCGGACAGGGTCGGCTACACCTTC. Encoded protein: CASSADRVGYTF.

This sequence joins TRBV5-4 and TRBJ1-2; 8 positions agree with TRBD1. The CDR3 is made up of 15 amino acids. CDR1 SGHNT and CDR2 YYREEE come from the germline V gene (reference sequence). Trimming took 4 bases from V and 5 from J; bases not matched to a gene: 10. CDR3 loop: CASSPGDRIHYGYTF. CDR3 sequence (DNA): TGTGCCAGCAGCCCAGGGGACAGGATCCATTATGGCTACACCTTC. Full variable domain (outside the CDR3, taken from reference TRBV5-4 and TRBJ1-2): ETGVTQSPTHLIKTRGQQVTLRCSSQSGHNTVSWYQQALGQGPQFIFQYYREEENGRGNFPPRFSGLQFPNYSSELNVNALELDDSALYLCASSPGDRIHYGYTFGSGTRLTVV.

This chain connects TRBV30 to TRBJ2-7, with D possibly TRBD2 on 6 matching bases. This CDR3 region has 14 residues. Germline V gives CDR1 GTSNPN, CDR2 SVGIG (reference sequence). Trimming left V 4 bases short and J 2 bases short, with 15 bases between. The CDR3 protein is CAWTSLAGPYEQYF. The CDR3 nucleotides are TGTGCCTGGACATCTTTGGCGGGACCCTACGAGCAGTACTTC.

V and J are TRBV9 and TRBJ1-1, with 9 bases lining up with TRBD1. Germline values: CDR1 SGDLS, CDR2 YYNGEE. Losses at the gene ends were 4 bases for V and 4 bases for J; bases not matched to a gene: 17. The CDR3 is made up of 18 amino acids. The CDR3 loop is CASSPPGTGRLPGTEAFF. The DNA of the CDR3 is TGTGCCAGCAGCCCCCCTGGGACAGGGAGACTCCCTGGCACTGAAGCTTTCTTT.

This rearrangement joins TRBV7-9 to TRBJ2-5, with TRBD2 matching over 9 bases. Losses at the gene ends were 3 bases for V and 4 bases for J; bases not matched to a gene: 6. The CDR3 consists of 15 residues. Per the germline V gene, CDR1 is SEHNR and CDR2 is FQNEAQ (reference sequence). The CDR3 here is CASSLRGGVGETQYF. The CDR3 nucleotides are TGTGCCAGCAGCTTGCGGGGGGGTGTTGGAGAGACCCAGTACTTC.

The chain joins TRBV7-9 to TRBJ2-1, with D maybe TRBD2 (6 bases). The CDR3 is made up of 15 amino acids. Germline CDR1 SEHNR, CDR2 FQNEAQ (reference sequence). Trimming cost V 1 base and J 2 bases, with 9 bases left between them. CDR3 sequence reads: CASSLGRGTYNEQFF. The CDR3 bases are TGTGCCAGCAGCTTAGGCCGCGGGACCTACAATGAGCAGTTCTTC.

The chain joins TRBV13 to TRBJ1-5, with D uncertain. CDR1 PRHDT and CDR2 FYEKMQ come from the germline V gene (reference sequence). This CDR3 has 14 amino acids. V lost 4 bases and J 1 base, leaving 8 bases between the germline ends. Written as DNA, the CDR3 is TGTGCCAGCAGCTCGCGGGGAAGCAATCAGCCCCAGCATTTT. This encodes CASSSRGSNQPQHF.

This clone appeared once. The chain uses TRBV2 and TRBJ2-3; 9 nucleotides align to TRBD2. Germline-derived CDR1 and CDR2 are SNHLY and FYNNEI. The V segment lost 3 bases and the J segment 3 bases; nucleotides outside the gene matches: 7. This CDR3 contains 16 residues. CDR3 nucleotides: TGTGCCAGCAGTGAGAGGGCGGGAGGGGGGACAGATACGCAGTATTTT. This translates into CASSERAGGGTDTQYF.

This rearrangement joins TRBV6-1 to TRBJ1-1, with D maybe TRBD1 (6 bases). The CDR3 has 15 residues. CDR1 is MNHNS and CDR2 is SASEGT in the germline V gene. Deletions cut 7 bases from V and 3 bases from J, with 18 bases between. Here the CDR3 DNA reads TGTGCCAGCACACTTCACAGGGATGGGTACACTGAAGCTTTCTTT. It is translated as CASTLHRDGYTEAFF.

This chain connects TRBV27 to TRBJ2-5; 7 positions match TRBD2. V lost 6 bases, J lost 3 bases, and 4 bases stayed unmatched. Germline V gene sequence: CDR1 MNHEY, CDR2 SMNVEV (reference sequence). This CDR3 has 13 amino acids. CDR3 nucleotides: TGTGCCAGCAGGCGTCTAGCGGAAGAGACCCAGTACTTC. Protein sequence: CASRRLAEETQYF.

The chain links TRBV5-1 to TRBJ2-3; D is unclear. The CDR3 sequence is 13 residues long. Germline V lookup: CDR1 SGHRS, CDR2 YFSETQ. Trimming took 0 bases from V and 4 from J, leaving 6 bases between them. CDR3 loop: CASSLVPPDTQYF. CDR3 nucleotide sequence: TGCGCCAGCAGCTTGGTCCCTCCAGATACGCAGTATTTT.

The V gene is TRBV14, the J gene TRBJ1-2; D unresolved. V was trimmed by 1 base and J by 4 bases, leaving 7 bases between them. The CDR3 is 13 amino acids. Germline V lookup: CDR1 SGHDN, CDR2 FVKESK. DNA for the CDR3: TGTGCCAGCAGCCAAGTCCATCCCTATGGCTACACCTTC. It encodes CASSQVHPYGYTF.

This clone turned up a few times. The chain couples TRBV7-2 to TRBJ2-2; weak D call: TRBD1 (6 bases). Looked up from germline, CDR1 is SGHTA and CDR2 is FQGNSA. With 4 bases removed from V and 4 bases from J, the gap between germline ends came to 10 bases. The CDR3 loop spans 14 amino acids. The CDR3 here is CASSSQGTTGELFF. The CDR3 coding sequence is TGTGCCAGCAGCTCTCAGGGGACCACCGGGGAGCTGTTTTTT.